Presented here are 21 T cell receptor beta chains from one specimen sequenced in a study of regulatory T cells in long-lasting Graves disease. The time point was: newly diagnosed GD, antithyroid drugs for less than 3 months. PBMC RNA served as the TCR library source. In building TCR beta libraries, iRepertoire HTBI primers were used together with Arm-PCR of CDR3 regions. TCRdb used MiXCR to reprocess the multiplex PCR reads, holding one entry per CDR3 protein. Among 360,000 or so distinct CDR3 sequences listed, around 15% were seen once. Another study also made use of these data, one on T cells in Graves' hyperthyroidism and ophthalmopathy.

Here the sequenced sample was peripheral blood mononuclear cells (PBMCs), taken at new diagnosis, from a patient treated with antithyroid drugs. These receptors all stem from a man aged 40-55 years with Graves disease.

This clonotype has ten or more counts. The junction departs from the called germline gene at one end, perhaps through a read error. The genes are TRBV2 and TRBJ2-5; 8 nucleotides agree with TRBD2. The CDR3 loop spans 15 amino acids. Germline CDR1 and CDR2: SNHLY and FYNNEI. The CDR3 region is CASNENGGAPETQYF. Here the CDR3 DNA reads TGTGCCAGCAATGAAAACGGGGGGGCCCCAGAGACCCAGTACTTC.

Points on this clonotype: A read error may account for a junction end that differs from germline. This chain joins TRBV7-2 and TRBJ2-7, with 9 nucleotides matching TRBD2. Germline values: CDR1 SGHTA, CDR2 FQGNSA. There are 16 residues in the CDR3. CDR3 in amino acids: CASSLSASGATYGQYF. The DNA for the CDR3 is TGTGCCAGCAGCTTATCCGCTAGCGGGGCCACCTACGGGCAGTACTTC.

This clonotype came up a few times. The chain has TRBV9 and TRBJ2-7; 7 bases fit TRBD1. Germline loops: CDR1 SGDLS, CDR2 YYNGEE. This CDR3 spans 13 amino acids. J gave up 7 bases and V 5 bases, and 9 bases lay outside the gene matches. The DNA of the CDR3 is TGTGCCAGCAGTACGGGACAGAAAGGGGAGCAGTACTTC. Its protein is CASSTGQKGEQYF.

This clonotype has a count of ten or more. The chain carries TRBV4-3 and TRBJ2-6, with D hard to call. Germline V CDR1 and CDR2: LGHNA, YSLEER. The V end was cut by 1 base, the J end by 0 bases, with 10 bases between. The CDR3 loop spans 17 amino acids. As DNA, the CDR3 is TGCGCCAGCAGCCAAGCCGTACGCAGCTCTGGGGCCAACGTCCTGACTTTC. Amino acids: CASSQAVRSSGANVLTF.

This clonotype occurred many times. The chain is built from TRBV20-1 and TRBJ2-3; no firm D call. V lost 0 bases and J 4 bases, leaving 8 bases between the germline ends. CDR3 length: 13 residues. CDR1 is DFQATT, CDR2 SNEGSKA, per germline (reference sequence). The CDR3 bases are TGCAGTGCTAGAGATATAGACCCAGATACGCAGTATTTT. The encoded protein is CSARDIDPDTQYF.

The chain couples TRBV7-7 to TRBJ2-3; maybe TRBD1 (6 bases). Germline V gives CDR1 SSHAT, CDR2 FNYEAQ (reference sequence). V lost 1 base, J lost 2 bases, and 10 bases lay in between. The CDR3 spans 15 residues. DNA of the CDR3: TGTGCCAGCAGCTTAGGAATGGGGGCCACAGATACGCAGTATTTT. Protein sequence: CASSLGMGATDTQYF. The complete variable domain, with remaining parts taken from reference TRBV7-7 and TRBJ2-3, reads GAGVSQSPRYKVTKRGQDVTLRCDPISSHATLYWYQQALGQGPEFLTYFNYEAQPDKSGLPSDRFSAERPEGSISTLTIQRTEQRDSAMYRCASSLGMGATDTQYFGPGTRLTVL.

This clonotype was found many times. The V and J genes are TRBV5-1 and TRBJ1-2; the match to TRBD1 covers 11 bases. The germline V gene has CDR1 SGHRS and CDR2 YFSETQ. The CDR3 consists of 17 residues. J gave up 8 bases and V 0 bases, and 12 bases lay outside the gene matches. The CDR3 reads CASSLGFPRTGGRGYTF. In nucleotides, the CDR3 is TGCGCCAGCAGCTTGGGGTTCCCCCGGACAGGGGGCAGGGGCTACACCTTC.

Only a few counts were recorded for this clonotype. DNA for the CDR3: TGTGCCAGCAGACTCGGGCAGGTAGTCAATGAGCAGTTCTTC. It translates to CASRLGQVVNEQFF. The J gene is TRBJ2-1, the V gene TRBV6-2 or TRBV6-3, with D unclear. V was trimmed by 6 bases and J by 6 bases, leaving 15 bases between them. Germline CDR1 is MNHEY and CDR2 is SVGEGT. There are 14 residues in the CDR3.

This clonotype appeared many times. V and J are TRBV30 and TRBJ2-7; D unclear. The V end was cut by 0 bases, the J end by 2 bases, with 8 bases between. CDR1 GTSNPN and CDR2 SVGIG come from the germline V gene (reference sequence). The CDR3 has 13 residues. The DNA for the CDR3 is TGTGCCTGGAGTGTACTTGAGGCCTACGAGCAGTACTTC. This codes for CAWSVLEAYEQYF.

Ten or more counts support this clonotype. V gene TRBV2 combines with J gene TRBJ2-3; a weak D match, TRBD1 (5 bases). In germline, CDR1 is SNHLY, CDR2 FYNNEI. V lost 7 bases and J 1 base, leaving 9 bases between the germline ends. The CDR3 length is 13 residues. The CDR3 sequence: CASNTGGTDTQYF. The CDR3 region has the DNA TGTGCCAGCAATACAGGCGGCACAGATACGCAGTATTTT.

This clonotype was observed at least ten times. The chain is built from TRBV28 and TRBJ2-2; weak D call: TRBD2 (5 bases). Trimming stripped 7 bases from V and 6 bases from J, with 12 bases between. Germline V CDR1 and CDR2: MDHEN, SYDVKM. This CDR3 is 13 amino acids long. The CDR3 protein is CASIFRGSGELFF. CDR3 coding DNA: TGTGCCAGCATTTTTCGGGGATCCGGGGAGCTGTTTTTT.

Ten or more counts support this clonotype. This chain uses TRBV2 with TRBJ1-1; D possibly corresponds to TRBD1 (6 bases). The CDR3 has 14 residues. V lost 7 bases, J lost 4 bases, and 16 bases lay in between. Germline CDR1 reads SNHLY; CDR2 reads FYNNEI. This CDR3 is CASNRQDWGTEAFF. The CDR3 DNA sequence: TGTGCCAGCAACCGACAGGATTGGGGCACTGAAGCTTTCTTT. Together with reference TRBV2 and TRBJ1-1, the CDR3 gives the full variable domain: EPEVTQTPSHQVTQMGQEVILRCVPISNHLYFYWYRQILGQKVEFLVSFYNNEISEKSEIFDDQFSVERPDGSNFTLKIRSTKLEDSAMYFCASNRQDWGTEAFFGQGTRLTVV.

This clonotype was found a few times. The genes are TRBV6-2 or TRBV6-3 and TRBJ2-2; possibly TRBD2 for D (5 bases). Between the trimmed V and J ends, which lost 2 bases and 1 base, there was a span of 20 bases. The CDR3 is 19 residues long. The germline gives CDR1 MNHEY, CDR2 SVGEGT. The CDR3 sequence: CASSYESISGSLNTGELFF. CDR3 coding DNA: TGTGCCAGCAGTTACGAGTCCATTTCGGGATCCTTGAACACCGGGGAGCTGTTTTTT.

This clonotype has a handful of counts. The chain combines TRBV5-1 with TRBJ2-3; D not certain. TRBJ2-5 explains the end of the DNA better; the J call may be wrong. Germline values: CDR1 SGHRS, CDR2 YFSETQ. This CDR3 has 13 residues. CDR3 sequence: CASSLELPETQYF. The CDR3, as DNA: TGCGCCAGCAGCTTGGAGCTTCCGGAGACCCAGTACTTC.

The table lists this clonotype with a few counts. The V and J genes are TRBV12-5 and TRBJ2-1, with 13 bases lining up with TRBD2. Germline V CDR1 and CDR2: LGHNT, FRNRAP. This CDR3 comprises 16 residues. V shed 2 bases, J shed 4 bases, and the junction held 2 bases outside the gene matches. DNA of the CDR3: TGTGCTAGTGGTTTGATACTAGCGGGGGGGTACAATGAGCAGTTCTTC. Its translation is CASGLILAGGYNEQFF. Combining the CDR3 with reference TRBV12-5 and TRBJ2-1 gives the whole variable domain DARVTQTPRHKVTEMGQEVTMRCQPILGHNTVFWYRQTMMQGLELLAYFRNRAPLDDSGMPKDRFSAEMPDATLATLKIQPSEPRDSAVYFCASGLILAGGYNEQFFGPGTRLTVL.

This rearrangement joins TRBV14 to TRBJ1-4; 12 bases are shared with TRBD1. The J segment lost 8 bases and the V segment lost 4 bases, leaving 2 bases of the junction unmatched. CDR1 SGHDN and CDR2 FVKESK come from the germline V gene. This CDR3 has 14 residues. For the CDR3, the DNA is TGTGCCAGCAGCCGAGGGACAGGGGGCGAAAAACTGTTTTTT. This sequence encodes CASSRGTGGEKLFF.

There are many counts of this clonotype. The rearrangement joins TRBV5-1 to TRBJ2-2; D is undetermined. The CDR3 length is 13 residues. V was pared by 1 base and J by 7 bases, with 8 bases between. CDR1 and CDR2 from the germline V gene are SGHRS and YFSETQ. The CDR3 DNA follows: TGCGCCAGCAGCTTGTCGGGTTACGGGGAGCTGTTTTTT. Protein: CASSLSGYGELFF.

Ten or more counts support this clonotype. The V call is TRBV12-5, the J call TRBJ1-2, with TRBD1 matching 8 bases. V dropped 5 bases and J dropped 7; count of bases not matched to a gene: 12. This CDR3 comprises 15 residues. The germline V gene encodes CDR1 LGHNT and CDR2 FRNRAP. CDR3 protein: CASGLSGQDLFGYTF. In nucleotides, the CDR3 is TGTGCTAGTGGTCTCTCGGGACAGGATTTGTTTGGCTACACCTTC.

This clonotype was seen ten or more times. The chain couples TRBV20-1 to TRBJ2-7, with TRBD2 identical over 9 bases. The CDR3 is made up of 15 amino acids. The germline CDR1 and CDR2 sequences are DFQATT and SNEGSKA (reference sequence). Germline trimming cut 0 bases from V and 4 bases from J; bases unmatched to any gene: 7. This chain's CDR3 is CSARDYLLAGYEQYF. In nucleotides, the CDR3 is TGCAGTGCTAGAGACTACCTACTAGCGGGTTACGAGCAGTACTTC.

The table lists this clonotype with many counts. The chain has TRBV30 and TRBJ1-5; tentatively, D is TRBD1 (5 bases). This CDR3 has 13 amino acids. V was pared by 3 bases and J by 6 bases, with 12 bases between. Germline V gene data show CDR1 as GTSNPN and CDR2 as SVGIG (reference sequence). The CDR3 nucleotides are TGTGCCTGGAGCGGGGGGGGAGGTCAGCCCCAGCATTTT. This codes for CAWSGGGGQPQHF.

This clonotype showed up many times. The chain employs TRBV5-1 and TRBJ1-4; D perhaps matches TRBD1 (6 bases). CDR3 size: 15 residues. Germline V CDR1 and CDR2: SGHRS, YFSETQ. V was cut by 0 bases and J by 7 bases, with 13 bases left in between. CDR3 bases: TGCGCCAGCAGCTTGGAACAGGGAGGGAGTGAAAAACTGTTTTTT. Translated: CASSLEQGGSEKLFF.